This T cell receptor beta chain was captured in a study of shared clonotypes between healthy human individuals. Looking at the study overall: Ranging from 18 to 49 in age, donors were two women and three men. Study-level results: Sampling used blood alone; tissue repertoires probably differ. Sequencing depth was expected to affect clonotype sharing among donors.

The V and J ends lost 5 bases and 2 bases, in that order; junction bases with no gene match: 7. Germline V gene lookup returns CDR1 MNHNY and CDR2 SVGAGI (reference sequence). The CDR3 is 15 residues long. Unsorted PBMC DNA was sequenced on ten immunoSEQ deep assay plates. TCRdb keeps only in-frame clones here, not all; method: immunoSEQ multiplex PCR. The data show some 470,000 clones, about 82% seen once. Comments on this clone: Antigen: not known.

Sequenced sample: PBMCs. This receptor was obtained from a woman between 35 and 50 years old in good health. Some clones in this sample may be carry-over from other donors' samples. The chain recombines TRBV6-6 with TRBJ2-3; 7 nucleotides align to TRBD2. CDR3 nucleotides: TGTGCCAGCAGTGAGGGCGGGAGCCCCACAGATACGCAGTATTTT. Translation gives CASSEGGSPTDTQYF.